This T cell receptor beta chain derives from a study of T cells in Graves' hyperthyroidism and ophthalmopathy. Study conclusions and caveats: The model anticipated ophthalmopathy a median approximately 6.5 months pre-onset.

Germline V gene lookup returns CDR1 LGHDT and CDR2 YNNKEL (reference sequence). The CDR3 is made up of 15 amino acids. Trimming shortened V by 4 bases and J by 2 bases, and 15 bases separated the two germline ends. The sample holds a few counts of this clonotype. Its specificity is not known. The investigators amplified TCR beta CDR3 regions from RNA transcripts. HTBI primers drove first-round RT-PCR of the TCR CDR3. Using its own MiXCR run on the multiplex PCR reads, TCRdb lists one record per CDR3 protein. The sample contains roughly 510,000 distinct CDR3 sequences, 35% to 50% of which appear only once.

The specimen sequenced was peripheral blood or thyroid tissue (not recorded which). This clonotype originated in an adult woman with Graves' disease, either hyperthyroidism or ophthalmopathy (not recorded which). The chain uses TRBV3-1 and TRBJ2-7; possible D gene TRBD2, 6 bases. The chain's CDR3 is CASSPTRDVPYEQYF. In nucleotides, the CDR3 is TGTGCCAGCAGCCCAACGCGGGACGTACCCTACGAGCAGTACTTC.